One and the same sample provided the 27 T cell receptor beta chains below, sequenced in a study of naive and memory T cell subsets. Both TRBC1 and TRBC2 were covered by a beta constant-region primer of two equimolar oligonucleotides. Each CDR3 protein is one row after TCRdb ran MiXCR on the UMI-ligation and nested PCR reads. The sample lists roughly 91,000 distinct CDR3 sequences, about an eighth seen once, with around 0.99% in the top ten. The sequenced material came from central memory CD4+ T cells from blood. Receptor source: a human donor in good health.

The J gene is TRBJ1-5, the V gene TRBV6-5, with D unclear. Trimming removed 7 bases at V and 1 base at J, with 11 bases between. The CDR3 is 14 amino acids. Germline V gene data show CDR1 as MNHEY and CDR2 as SVGAGI. The CDR3 DNA is TGTGCCAGCAAGTTGGGTAGAAGCAATCAGCCCCAGCATTTT. Its protein product is CASKLGRSNQPQHF.

This clonotype was recorded at least ten times. The chain has TRBV28 and TRBJ2-7; 7 bases match TRBD2. Germline assignment: CDR1 MDHEN and CDR2 SYDVKM. The junction had 12 bases not matched to a gene; V was cut back by 4 bases and J by 6 bases. The CDR3 runs to 15 residues. CDR3 residues: CASSSYRDYASEQYF. As DNA, the CDR3 is TGTGCCAGCAGTTCCTACCGGGACTATGCAAGCGAGCAGTACTTC.

CDR3 nucleotide sequence: TGTGCCTGGAGGGAGATGAACACTGAAGCTTTCTTT. Its protein product is CAWREMNTEAFF. V is TRBV30 and J is TRBJ1-1; D not resolved. Per the germline V gene, CDR1 is GTSNPN and CDR2 is SVGIG (reference sequence). V lost 3 bases and J 0 bases, leaving 5 bases between the germline ends. The CDR3 consists of 12 residues.

This clonotype was recorded many times. The rearrangement links TRBV28 to TRBJ2-7; 8 nucleotides line up with TRBD1. The germline V gene has CDR1 MDHEN and CDR2 SYDVKM. J was trimmed by 6 bases and V by 2 bases; bases with no gene match: 0. The CDR3 sequence is 12 residues long. CDR3 DNA: TGTGCCAGCAGTTTAGACAGGGGCGAGCAGTACTTC. Translation gives CASSLDRGEQYF.

Only a few counts were recorded for this clonotype. The V and J genes are TRBV6-5 and TRBJ2-7; D call uncertain. Germline V gene data show CDR1 as MNHEY and CDR2 as SVGAGI. The CDR3 has 13 residues. The V and J ends lost 7 bases and 0 bases respectively, with 10 bases between them. The CDR3 spells CASKPGHSYEQYF. The CDR3 bases are TGTGCCAGCAAGCCGGGTCACTCCTACGAGCAGTACTTC.

The V and J genes are TRBV29-1 and TRBJ2-5, with D possibly being TRBD1 (7 bases). The CDR3 sequence is 19 residues long. Deletions cut 4 bases from V and 4 bases from J, with 31 bases between. Germline lookup yields CDR1 SQVTM and CDR2 ANQGSEA. The CDR3 sequence is CSVGYLTGEFWDSRETQYF. DNA of the CDR3: TGCAGCGTTGGCTACCTAACAGGGGAGTTCTGGGACTCAAGAGAGACCCAGTACTTC.

This clonotype occurred a few times. The chain recombines TRBV12-3 or TRBV12-4 with TRBJ2-4; perhaps D is TRBD1 or TRBD2 (5 bases each). CDR3 length: 14 amino acids. V dropped 7 bases and J dropped 12 bases, with 22 bases sitting between them. The CDR3 DNA reads TGTGCCAGCAAATGGGGCAGGGCGGGTGGCACTCAGTACTTC. It encodes CASKWGRAGGTQYF.

The genes are TRBV21-1 and TRBJ1-1; the table's D gene call, TRBD1, was not cross checked with the DNA. TRBV21-1 is a known pseudogene. There are 13 residues in the CDR3. CDR3 in DNA: TGTGCCAGCAGCAAAAAACCAGGGGGCGAAGCTTTCTTT. Residues: CASSKKPGGEAFF.

The V call is TRBV3-1, the J call TRBJ2-3; D not certain. This CDR3 has 12 residues. The V end was cut by 0 bases, the J end by 8 bases, with 6 bases between. The V gene's germline CDR1 is LGHDT and CDR2 YNNKEL (reference sequence). The CDR3 spells CASSQEEPTQYF. The CDR3 DNA is TGTGCCAGCAGCCAAGAGGAGCCTACGCAGTATTTT.

V and J are TRBV2 and TRBJ2-3; D unresolved. V was trimmed by 8 bases and J by 3 bases, leaving 12 bases between them. The germline CDR1 and CDR2 sequences are SNHLY and FYNNEI. This CDR3 has 13 amino acids. CDR3 DNA: TGTGCCAGCGCCGCCCTTGGGACAGATACGCAGTATTTT. It codes for CASAALGTDTQYF.

V is TRBV28 and J is TRBJ2-3, with D uncertain. This CDR3 contains 12 residues. CDR1 is MDHEN, CDR2 SYDVKM, per germline. V shed 6 bases and J shed 3 bases, with 7 bases lying between them. CDR3 nucleotides: TGTGCCAGCAGCTCCGCAACAGATACGCAGTATTTT. Encoded protein: CASSSATDTQYF.

This clonotype was picked up a small number of times. The chain combines TRBV7-2 with TRBJ1-4; D remains unclear. V was shortened by 5 bases and J by 4 bases, with 11 bases between the two germline ends. CDR3 size: 14 residues. Germline CDR1 is SGHTA and CDR2 is FQGNSA. The chain's CDR3 is CASSRGPVNEKLFF. The DNA of the CDR3 is TGTGCCAGCAGCCGCGGGCCGGTTAATGAAAAACTGTTTTTT.

The chain links TRBV20-1 to TRBJ2-1; tentatively, D is TRBD2 (5 bases). This CDR3 comprises 16 residues. CDR1 and CDR2 (germline): DFQATT, SNEGSKA (reference sequence). V gave up 2 bases and J gave up 14 bases, with 28 bases separating them. The CDR3 protein is CSARPNQARRGLVEFF. The CDR3 DNA follows: TGCAGTGCTAGACCCAACCAAGCCCGACGAGGGCTAGTGGAGTTCTTC.

This clonotype was counted between two and nine times. This chain connects TRBV7-2 to TRBJ2-5, with a tentative D call TRBD2 (5 bases). The V gene's germline CDR1 is SGHTA and CDR2 FQGNSA. The ends were cut back, 4 bases at V and 4 bases at J, with 10 bases in the middle. The CDR3 has 13 amino acids. Written as DNA, the CDR3 is TGTGCCAGCAGCTCCACCCGGGGAGAGACCCAGTACTTC. Protein: CASSSTRGETQYF. Variable domain in full (rest from reference TRBV7-2 and TRBJ2-5): GAGVSQSPSNKVTEKGKDVELRCDPISGHTALYWYRQSLGQGLEFLIYFQGNSAPDKSGLPSDRFSAERTGGSVSTLTIQRTQQEDSAVYLCASSSTRGETQYFGPGTRLLVL.

The rearrangement uses TRBV3-1 and TRBJ2-5; D gene unclear. V dropped 3 bases and J dropped 0 bases, with 8 bases sitting between them. Germline CDR1 is LGHDT and CDR2 is YNNKEL (reference sequence). The CDR3 runs 14 residues. The CDR3 reads CASSHYGYQETQYF. CDR3 bases: TGTGCCAGCAGCCACTATGGGTACCAAGAGACCCAGTACTTC.

As to this clonotype: Being one base from a much bigger clone, this may be a read error. CDR3 region: CAISDATGWGDTQYF. CDR3 DNA sequence: TGTGCCATCAGTGACGCCACAGGGTGGGGAGATACGCAGTATTTT. The V gene is TRBV10-3, the J gene TRBJ2-3, with D possibly being TRBD1 (6 bases). Germline assignment: CDR1 ENHRY and CDR2 SYGVKD. Trimming shortened V by 3 bases and J by 5 bases, and 15 bases separated the two germline ends. The CDR3 sequence is 15 residues long.

Many counts were recorded for this clonotype. The rearrangement links TRBV10-3 to TRBJ2-5; 11 nucleotides agree with TRBD2. Per germline, CDR1 ENHRY and CDR2 SYGVKD. The CDR3 runs to 15 residues. V shed 6 bases, J shed 2 bases, and the junction held 5 bases outside the gene matches. The CDR3 DNA reads TGTGCCATCAGGGAAAGACTAGCGGGGCAAGAGACCCAGTACTTC. Translated: CAIRERLAGQETQYF.

The J gene is TRBJ2-3, the V gene TRBV6-5; unclear D gene. V was cut by 6 bases and J by 0 bases, with 10 bases left in between. The CDR3 loop spans 14 amino acids. The germline V gene encodes CDR1 MNHEY and CDR2 SVGAGI. CDR3 residues: CASSRGSSTDTQYF. The CDR3 region has the DNA TGTGCCAGCAGCCGCGGATCTAGCACAGATACGCAGTATTTT.

This clonotype was detected many times. This chain connects TRBV7-2 to TRBJ2-3; TRBD2 aligns across 7 bases. V trimming: 6 bases; J trimming: 2 bases; junction bases outside the gene matches: 14. This CDR3 comprises 17 residues. Germline CDR1 SGHTA, CDR2 FQGNSA. CDR3 DNA: TGTGCCAGCAGTCCTCCATCGGCGGGAGTGGTCACAGATACGCAGTATTTT. Its protein product is CASSPPSAGVVTDTQYF.

The chain is built from TRBV28 and TRBJ2-2; D might be TRBD1 (5 bases). Germline V CDR1 and CDR2: MDHEN, SYDVKM. The V end was cut by 3 bases, the J end by 5 bases, with 7 bases between. This CDR3 contains 13 residues. The CDR3: CASSFPGTGELFF. CDR3 coding DNA: TGTGCCAGCAGTTTCCCAGGGACCGGGGAGCTGTTTTTT.

The chain has TRBV30 and TRBJ2-1; 9 bases map to TRBD2. V lost 0 bases and J lost 5; bases outside the gene matches: 8. CDR3 length: 16 residues. CDR1 and CDR2 (germline): GTSNPN, SVGIG (reference sequence). This chain's CDR3 is CAWSVYLSSGDNEQFF. The CDR3 coding sequence is TGTGCCTGGAGTGTATATTTGTCTAGCGGGGACAATGAGCAGTTCTTC.

Many counts were recorded for this clonotype. This chain links TRBV29-1 with TRBJ2-7; possible D gene TRBD2, 6 bases. The CDR3 runs 14 residues. Germline CDR1 is SQVTM and CDR2 is ANQGSEA. Trimming pared 4 bases from V and 0 bases from J, leaving 13 bases between. CDR3 amino acids: CSVVGAGSSYEQYF. The CDR3 DNA follows: TGCAGCGTTGTAGGGGCGGGGAGCTCCTACGAGCAGTACTTC.

In this sample, this clonotype turned up a few times. The chain couples TRBV6-6 to TRBJ1-2, with 9 bases aligning to TRBD1. The CDR3 runs to 14 residues. With 0 bases clipped from V and 6 bases from J, the junction kept 2 bases outside the gene matches. In germline, CDR1 is MNHNY, CDR2 SVGAGI (reference sequence). DNA for the CDR3: TGTGCCAGCAGTTACTCGGGACAGGGAGATGGCTACACCTTC. It yields the protein CASSYSGQGDGYTF.

This chain joins TRBV3-1 and TRBJ2-5, with D perhaps TRBD2 (6 bases). With 8 bases removed from V and 5 bases from J, the gap between germline ends came to 15 bases. Per germline, CDR1 LGHDT and CDR2 YNNKEL (reference sequence). This CDR3 comprises 13 residues. CDR3 amino acids: CASGGHGGETQYF. For the CDR3, the DNA is TGTGCCAGCGGAGGGCACGGTGGGGAGACCCAGTACTTC.

The chain combines TRBV4-1 with TRBJ2-3, with 8 bases matching TRBD2. The CDR3 is made up of 19 amino acids. Looked up from germline, CDR1 is MGHRA and CDR2 is YSYEKL. The ends lost 0 bases at V and 4 bases at J; junction bases unmatched: 15. This CDR3 is CASSQDLGEAGAVADTQYF. CDR3 DNA sequence: TGCGCCAGCAGCCAAGATTTGGGCGAAGCGGGAGCTGTGGCAGATACGCAGTATTTT.

This clonotype has a handful of counts. This chain joins TRBV2 and TRBJ1-2, with D unresolved. Germline V gene sequence: CDR1 SNHLY, CDR2 FYNNEI. V was cut by 4 bases and J by 1 base, with 7 bases left in between. The CDR3 contains 13 residues. CDR3 residues: CASSGEGNYGYTF. The CDR3 nucleotides are TGTGCCAGCAGTGGGGAGGGTAACTATGGCTACACCTTC.

This rearrangement joins TRBV28 to TRBJ2-7; 9 positions match TRBD1. Germline CDR1 reads MDHEN; CDR2 reads SYDVKM. V lost 5 bases and J lost 1; bases outside the gene matches: 6. The CDR3 spans 15 residues. CDR3: CASSISGTGSYEQYF. CDR3 DNA: TGTGCCAGCAGTATCTCCGGGACAGGGTCCTACGAGCAGTACTTC. Using reference TRBV28 and TRBJ2-7 for the parts outside the CDR3, the full variable domain is DVKVTQSSRYLVKRTGEKVFLECVQDMDHENMFWYRQDPGLGLRLIYFSYDVKMKEKGDIPEGYSVSREKKERFSLILESASTNQTSMYLCASSISGTGSYEQYFGPGTRLTVT.